Listed here are 21 T cell receptor beta chains from one sample, sequenced in a study of control samples from healthy donors and cancer patients. Assay: immunoSEQ multiplex PCR; the TCRdb copy retains only in-frame clones and omits some. The table lists approximately 110,000 clones, about nine tenths of them singletons. Specimen: blood. These receptors were taken from a human donor in good health. The donor label of this sample is uncertain.

J is TRBJ2-7 and V is TRBV6-5, with 10 bases aligning to TRBD1. Per germline, CDR1 MNHEY and CDR2 SVGAGI. This CDR3 contains 13 residues. J lost 3 bases, V lost 6 bases, and 2 bases had no gene match. The CDR3 sequence: CASSRDRGYEQYF. The CDR3 DNA sequence: TGTGCCAGCAGCCGGGACAGGGGCTACGAGCAGTACTTC.

The J gene is TRBJ2-2, the V gene TRBV10-2, with TRBD1 matching 9 bases. With V trimmed by 3 bases and J by 8 bases, 7 bases remained unmatched. Germline V CDR1 and CDR2: WSHSY, SAAADI. The CDR3 runs to 15 residues. CDR3 bases: TGCGCCAGCAGTGACCAACAGGGGGCTAGGGGGGAGCTGTTTTTT. Its translation: CASSDQQGARGELFF.

Worth noting for this clone: An end of the junction differs from the germline gene, which may be a read error. The J gene is TRBJ2-3, the V gene TRBV7-3; weak D call: TRBD2 (6 bases). From germline, CDR1 is SGHTA and CDR2 FQGTGA. The CDR3 consists of 14 residues. The DNA of the CDR3 is TGTGCCAGCAGCTTAATCGGCGGGGAAGATGCGCAGTATTTT. It translates to CASSLIGGEDAQYF.

The table lists this clone with a count of one. This rearrangement joins TRBV6-5 to TRBJ1-2; D gene ambiguous. The CDR3 length is 16 residues. Trimming removed 2 bases from V and 1 base from J, with 14 bases in between. From germline, CDR1 is MNHEY and CDR2 SVGAGI. CDR3 loop: CASSYGQDRYNYGYTF. Written as DNA, the CDR3 is TGTGCCAGCAGTTACGGTCAGGACCGTTATAACTATGGCTACACCTTC.

This chain joins TRBV19 and TRBJ1-1; 7 bases are shared with TRBD1. The CDR3 covers 16 residues. V lost 3 bases and J lost 4; bases outside the gene matches: 11. Germline lookup yields CDR1 LNHDA and CDR2 SQIVND (reference sequence). For the CDR3, the DNA is TGTGCCAGTAGTATCCCTCGACGACAGGGATCCACTGAAGCTTTCTTT. Translation: CASSIPRRQGSTEAFF.

In its sample, this clone was seen once. This chain links TRBV6-6 with TRBJ2-5, with TRBD2 matching 16 bases. V gave up 5 bases and J gave up 4 bases; unmatched junction bases: 7. The germline V gene encodes CDR1 MNHNY and CDR2 SVGAGI (reference sequence). This CDR3 comprises 17 residues. The CDR3: CASSLGLAGGPGETQYF. The CDR3 DNA follows: TGTGCCAGCAGTCTGGGACTAGCGGGGGGGCCGGGAGAGACCCAGTACTTC.

This clone showed up just a few times. The chain recombines TRBV19 with TRBJ1-3; D perhaps matches TRBD1 (5 bases). This CDR3 is 16 amino acids long. The germline CDR1 and CDR2 sequences are LNHDA and SQIVND (reference sequence). V shed 4 bases and J shed 0 bases, with 13 bases lying between them. CDR3 loop: CASSNRGAVSGNTIYF. For the CDR3, the DNA is TGTGCCAGTAGTAATAGAGGGGCAGTCTCTGGAAACACCATATATTTT.

The chain employs TRBV10-2 and TRBJ2-7; 7 bases are shared with TRBD1. The CDR3 runs to 14 residues. With 8 bases clipped from V and 3 bases from J, the junction kept 10 bases outside the gene matches. Germline loops: CDR1 WSHSY, CDR2 SAAADI. CDR3 protein: CASWNRGGNYEQYF. The CDR3 DNA is TGCGCCAGCTGGAACAGGGGTGGGAACTACGAGCAGTACTTC.

This clone has more than one count but fewer than ten. J is TRBJ1-4 and V is TRBV4-1; weak D call: TRBD1 (5 bases). CDR3 length: 15 amino acids. Germline lookup yields CDR1 MGHRA and CDR2 YSYEKL. Trimming cost V 3 bases and J 7 bases, with 15 bases left between them. CDR3 amino acids: CASSQGGQGSEKLFF. CDR3 in DNA: TGCGCCAGCAGCCAGGGCGGGCAGGGCTCTGAAAAACTGTTTTTT.

V gene TRBV7-9 combines with J gene TRBJ2-2, with D maybe TRBD2 (5 bases). The CDR3 has 13 amino acids. Looked up from germline, CDR1 is SEHNR and CDR2 is FQNEAQ (reference sequence). Trimming left V 4 bases short and J 5 bases short, with 8 bases between. CDR3 amino acids: CASSSGLTGELFF. The CDR3, as DNA: TGTGCCAGCAGCTCCGGACTTACCGGGGAGCTGTTTTTT. The entire variable domain, with the rest obtained from reference TRBV7-9 and TRBJ2-2, is as follows: DTGVSQNPRHKITKRGQNVTFRCDPISEHNRLYWYRQTLGQGPEFLTYFQNEAQLEKSRLLSDRFSAERPKGSFSTLEIQRTEQGDSAMYLCASSSGLTGELFFGEGSRLTVL.

This chain links TRBV10-3 with TRBJ2-5; D gene ambiguous. The CDR3 loop spans 13 amino acids. Looked up from germline, CDR1 is ENHRY and CDR2 is SYGVKD. The V end lost 0 bases, the J end lost 3 bases, and 5 bases lay between the germline ends. This CDR3 reads CAISESTKETQYF. Here the CDR3 DNA reads TGTGCCATCAGTGAGTCGACCAAAGAGACCCAGTACTTC.

This chain joins TRBV27 and TRBJ2-3; a weak D match, TRBD1 (6 bases). This CDR3 has 15 residues. Trimming removed 3 bases at V and 0 bases at J, with 10 bases between. Germline assignment: CDR1 MNHEY and CDR2 SMNVEV (reference sequence). CDR3 amino acids: CASSLGAPSTDTQYF. CDR3 in DNA: TGTGCCAGCAGTTTGGGGGCCCCGAGCACAGATACGCAGTATTTT.

The rearrangement uses TRBV18 and TRBJ2-7; D possibly uses TRBD1 or TRBD2 (5 bases each). Germline V gene sequence: CDR1 KGHSH, CDR2 LQKENI. CDR3 length: 14 residues. Trimming removed 3 bases from V and 5 bases from J, with 14 bases in between. The CDR3 nucleotides read TGTGCCAGCTCACCTAGAATAAGAGGGGACGAGCAGTACTTC. This translates into CASSPRIRGDEQYF.

The chain uses TRBV5-5 and TRBJ1-1; no definite D call. CDR3 size: 15 residues. With 0 bases removed from V and 4 bases from J, the gap between germline ends came to 13 bases. The germline V gene encodes CDR1 SGHKS and CDR2 YYEKEE (reference sequence). CDR3 sequence (DNA): TGTGCCAGCAGCTTGGCGAGGGCCTTGGGCACTGAAGCTTTCTTT. Translating gives CASSLARALGTEAFF. Complete variable domain (other parts from reference TRBV5-5 and TRBJ1-1): DAGVTQSPTHLIKTRGQQVTLRCSPISGHKSVSWYQQVLGQGPQFIFQYYEKEERGRGNFPDRFSARQFPNYSSELNVNALLLGDSALYLCASSLARALGTEAFFGQGTRLTVV.

The CDR3 reads CASSPARTSGGGETQYF. The CDR3 DNA is TGTGCCAGCAGCCCCGCACGAACTAGCGGGGGAGGAGAGACCCAGTACTTC. This chain connects TRBV5-4 to TRBJ2-5; 11 nucleotides match TRBD2. The CDR3 runs to 17 residues. Trimming removed 4 bases from V and 4 bases from J; junction bases left unmatched: 12. CDR1 is SGHNT, CDR2 YYREEE, per germline (reference sequence).

V is TRBV2 and J is TRBJ1-4; 9 bases align to TRBD1. Germline trimming cut 6 bases from V and 7 bases from J; bases unmatched to any gene: 6. Germline V gene lookup returns CDR1 SNHLY and CDR2 FYNNEI. The CDR3 consists of 14 residues. CDR3 region: CASSEDRGREKLFF. CDR3 bases: TGTGCCAGCAGCGAGGACAGGGGCCGTGAAAAACTGTTTTTT. Using reference TRBV2 and TRBJ1-4 for the parts outside the CDR3, the full variable domain is EPEVTQTPSHQVTQMGQEVILRCVPISNHLYFYWYRQILGQKVEFLVSFYNNEISEKSEIFDDQFSVERPDGSNFTLKIRSTKLEDSAMYFCASSEDRGREKLFFGSGTQLSVL.

The genes are TRBV19 and TRBJ1-4, with 8 bases identical to TRBD1. V lost 3 bases to trimming and J lost 1 base; unmatched junction nucleotides: 7. CDR1 LNHDA and CDR2 SQIVND come from the germline V gene (reference sequence). The CDR3 extends over 17 amino acids. CDR3 in amino acids: CASSMWARGLTNEKLFF. The DNA for the CDR3 is TGTGCCAGTAGTATGTGGGCCAGGGGGCTAACTAATGAAAAACTGTTTTTT. The full variable domain, with the rest looked up from reference TRBV19 and TRBJ1-4, is DGGITQSPKYLFRKEGQNVTLSCEQNLNHDAMYWYRQDPGQGLRLIYYSQIVNDFQKGDIAEGYSVSREKKESFPLTVTSAQKNPTAFYLCASSMWARGLTNEKLFFGSGTQLSVL.

This rearrangement joins TRBV5-4 to TRBJ1-1; no clear D. The V gene's germline CDR1 is SGHNT and CDR2 YYREEE (reference sequence). The CDR3 length is 12 residues. V lost 2 bases to trimming and J lost 7 bases, with 9 bases between them. CDR3 amino acids: CASSFYAGEAFF. DNA for the CDR3: TGTGCCAGCAGCTTTTATGCGGGTGAAGCTTTCTTT.

The CDR3 is CASSYSAGTVNTEAFF. The CDR3 DNA sequence: TGTGCCAGCAGTTACTCCGCCGGGACGGTGAACACTGAAGCTTTCTTT. The V and J genes are TRBV6-5 and TRBJ1-1, with a tentative D call TRBD1 (5 bases). CDR3 length: 16 residues. The germline CDR1 and CDR2 sequences are MNHEY and SVGAGI. V lost 0 bases and J lost 0, with 11 bases in between.

The chain recombines TRBV29-1 with TRBJ1-1, with D perhaps matching TRBD1 (5 bases). The CDR3 has 13 amino acids. The germline V gene encodes CDR1 SQVTM and CDR2 ANQGSEA. Trimming cost V 8 bases and J 11 bases, with 24 bases left between them. The CDR3: CSLLTERPGEAFF. Written as DNA, the CDR3 is TGCAGCCTCCTCACAGAGCGGCCGGGGGAGGCTTTCTTT.

The chain combines TRBV6-5 with TRBJ1-3, with D maybe TRBD1 (5 bases). V was shortened by 6 bases and J by 2 bases, with 8 bases between the two germline ends. Per germline, CDR1 MNHEY and CDR2 SVGAGI. The CDR3 is 13 residues long. CDR3 in amino acids: CASRAGTGNTIYF. For the CDR3, the DNA is TGTGCCAGCAGGGCAGGGACTGGAAACACCATATATTTT.